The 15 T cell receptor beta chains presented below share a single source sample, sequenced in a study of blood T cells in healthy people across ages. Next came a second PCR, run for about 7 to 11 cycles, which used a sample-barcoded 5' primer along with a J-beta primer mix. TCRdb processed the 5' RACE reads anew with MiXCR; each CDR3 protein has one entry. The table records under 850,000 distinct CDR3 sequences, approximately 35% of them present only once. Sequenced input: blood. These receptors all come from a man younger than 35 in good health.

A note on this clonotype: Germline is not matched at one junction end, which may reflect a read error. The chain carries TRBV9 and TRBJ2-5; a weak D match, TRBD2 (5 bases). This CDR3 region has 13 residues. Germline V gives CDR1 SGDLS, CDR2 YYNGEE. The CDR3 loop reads CVSSVDYQETQYF. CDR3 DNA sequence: TGTGTCAGCAGCGTAGACTATCAAGAGACCCAGTACTTC.

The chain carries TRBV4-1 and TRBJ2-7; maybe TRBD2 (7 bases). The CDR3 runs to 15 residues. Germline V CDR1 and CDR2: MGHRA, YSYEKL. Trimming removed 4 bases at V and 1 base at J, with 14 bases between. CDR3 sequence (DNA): TGCGCCAGCAGCCCTGGGGGGGCTCTTTCCTACGAGCAGTACTTC. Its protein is CASSPGGALSYEQYF.

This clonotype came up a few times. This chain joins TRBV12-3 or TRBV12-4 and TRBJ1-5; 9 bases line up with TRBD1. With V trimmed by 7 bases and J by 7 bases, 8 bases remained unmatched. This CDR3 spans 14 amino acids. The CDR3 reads CASTQDRGRQPQHF. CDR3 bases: TGTGCCAGCACCCAGGACAGGGGAAGACAGCCCCAGCATTTT.

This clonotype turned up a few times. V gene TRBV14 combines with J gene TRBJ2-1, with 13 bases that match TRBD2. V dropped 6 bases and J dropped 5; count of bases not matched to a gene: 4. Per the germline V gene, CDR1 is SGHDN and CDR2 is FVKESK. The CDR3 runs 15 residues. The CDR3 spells CASRRTSGGHNEQFF. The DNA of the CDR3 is TGTGCCAGCAGACGGACTAGCGGGGGACACAATGAGCAGTTCTTC.

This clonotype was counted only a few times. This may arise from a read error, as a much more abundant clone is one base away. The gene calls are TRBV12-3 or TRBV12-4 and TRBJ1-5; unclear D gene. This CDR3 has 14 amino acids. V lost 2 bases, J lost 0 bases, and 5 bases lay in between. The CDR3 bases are TGTGCCAGCAGTTTAAGGAATAGCAATCAGCCCCAGCATTTT. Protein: CASSLRNSNQPQHF.

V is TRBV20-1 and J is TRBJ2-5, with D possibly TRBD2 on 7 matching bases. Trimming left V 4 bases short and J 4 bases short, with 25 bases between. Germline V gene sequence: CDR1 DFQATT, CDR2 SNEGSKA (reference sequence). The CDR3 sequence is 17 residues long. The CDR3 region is CSATPLVGGLFGETQYF. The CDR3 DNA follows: TGCAGTGCTACCCCACTAGTGGGGGGGCTCTTTGGAGAGACCCAGTACTTC.

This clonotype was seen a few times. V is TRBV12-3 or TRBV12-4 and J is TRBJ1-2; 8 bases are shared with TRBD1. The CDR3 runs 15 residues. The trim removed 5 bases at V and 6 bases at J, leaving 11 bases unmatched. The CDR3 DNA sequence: TGTGCCAGCAGTCCAAGACAGGGGCAGAGGGATGGCTACACCTTC. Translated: CASSPRQGQRDGYTF.

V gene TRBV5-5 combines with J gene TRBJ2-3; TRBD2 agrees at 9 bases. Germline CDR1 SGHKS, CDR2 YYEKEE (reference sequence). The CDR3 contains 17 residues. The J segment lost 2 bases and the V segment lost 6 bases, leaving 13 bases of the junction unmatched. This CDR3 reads CASTLRASGALTDTQYF. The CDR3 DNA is TGTGCCAGCACCCTGCGGGCTAGCGGGGCTCTCACAGATACGCAGTATTTT. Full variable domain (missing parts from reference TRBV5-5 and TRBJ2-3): DAGVTQSPTHLIKTRGQQVTLRCSPISGHKSVSWYQQVLGQGPQFIFQYYEKEERGRGNFPDRFSARQFPNYSSELNVNALLLGDSALYLCASTLRASGALTDTQYFGPGTRLTVL.

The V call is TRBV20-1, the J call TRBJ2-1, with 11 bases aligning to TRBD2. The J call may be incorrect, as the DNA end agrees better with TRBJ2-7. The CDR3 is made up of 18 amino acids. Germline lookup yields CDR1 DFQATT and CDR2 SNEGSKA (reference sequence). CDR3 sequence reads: CSARVGLAGGGSYNEQYF. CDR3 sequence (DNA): TGCAGTGCTAGAGTCGGGCTAGCGGGGGGAGGCTCCTACAATGAGCAGTACTTC.

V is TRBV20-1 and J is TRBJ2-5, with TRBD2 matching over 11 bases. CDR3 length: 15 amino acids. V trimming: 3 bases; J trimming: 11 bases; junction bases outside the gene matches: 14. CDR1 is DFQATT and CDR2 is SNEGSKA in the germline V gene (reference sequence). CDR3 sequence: CSASDTSGSLGEQYF. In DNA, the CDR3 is TGCAGTGCTAGCGATACTAGCGGGAGTTTGGGTGAGCAGTACTTC.

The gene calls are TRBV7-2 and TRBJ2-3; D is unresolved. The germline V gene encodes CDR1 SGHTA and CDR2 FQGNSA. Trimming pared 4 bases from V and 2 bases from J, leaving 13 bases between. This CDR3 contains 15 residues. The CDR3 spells CASSSVTRPTDTQYF. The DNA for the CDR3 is TGTGCCAGCAGCTCGGTGACAAGACCCACAGATACGCAGTATTTT.

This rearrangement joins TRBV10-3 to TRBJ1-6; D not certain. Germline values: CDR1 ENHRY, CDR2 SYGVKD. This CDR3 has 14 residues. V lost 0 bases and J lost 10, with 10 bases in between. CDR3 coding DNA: TGTGCCATCAGTGAGTCGGCCGGGAAATCACCCCTCCACTTT. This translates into CAISESAGKSPLHF.

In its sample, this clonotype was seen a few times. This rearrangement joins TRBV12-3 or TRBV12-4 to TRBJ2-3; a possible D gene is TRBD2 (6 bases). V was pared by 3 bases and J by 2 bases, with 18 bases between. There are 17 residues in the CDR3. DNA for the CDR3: TGTGCCAGCAGTTTTGGGGACTGGCCTCGGGCCACAGATACGCAGTATTTT. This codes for CASSFGDWPRATDTQYF.

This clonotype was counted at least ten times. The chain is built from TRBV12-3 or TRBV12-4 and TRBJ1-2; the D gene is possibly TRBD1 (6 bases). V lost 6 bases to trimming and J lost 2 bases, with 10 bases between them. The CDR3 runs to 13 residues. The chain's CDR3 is CASSAGQNYGYTF. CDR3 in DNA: TGTGCCAGCAGCGCCGGACAGAACTATGGCTACACCTTC.

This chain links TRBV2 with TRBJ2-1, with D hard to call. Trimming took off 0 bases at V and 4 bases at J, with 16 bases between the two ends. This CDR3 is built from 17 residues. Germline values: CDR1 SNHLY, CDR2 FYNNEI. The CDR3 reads CASSEALGRLGYNEQFF. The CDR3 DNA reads TGTGCCAGCAGTGAAGCGCTAGGTCGGCTAGGGTACAATGAGCAGTTCTTC.